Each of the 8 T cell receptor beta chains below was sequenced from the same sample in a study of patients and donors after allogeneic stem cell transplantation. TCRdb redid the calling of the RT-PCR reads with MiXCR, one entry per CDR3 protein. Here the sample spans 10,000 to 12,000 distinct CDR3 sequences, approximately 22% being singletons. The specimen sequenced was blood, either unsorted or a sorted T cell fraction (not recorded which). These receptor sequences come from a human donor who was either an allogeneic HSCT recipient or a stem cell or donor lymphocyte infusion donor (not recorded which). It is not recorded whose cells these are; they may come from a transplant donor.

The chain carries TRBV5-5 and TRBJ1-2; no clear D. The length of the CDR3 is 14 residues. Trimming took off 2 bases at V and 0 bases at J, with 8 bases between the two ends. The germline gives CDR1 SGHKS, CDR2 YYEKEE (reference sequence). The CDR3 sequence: CASSLRLSNYGYTF. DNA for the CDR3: TGTGCCAGCAGCTTACGACTTTCTAACTATGGCTACACCTTC.

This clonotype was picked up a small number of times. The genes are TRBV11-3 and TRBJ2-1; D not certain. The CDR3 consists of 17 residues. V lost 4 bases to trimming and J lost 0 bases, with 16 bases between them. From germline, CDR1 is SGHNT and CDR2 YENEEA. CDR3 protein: CASSSPDNPSSYNEQFF. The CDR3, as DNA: TGTGCCAGCAGCTCCCCGGATAACCCGAGCTCCTACAATGAGCAGTTCTTC.

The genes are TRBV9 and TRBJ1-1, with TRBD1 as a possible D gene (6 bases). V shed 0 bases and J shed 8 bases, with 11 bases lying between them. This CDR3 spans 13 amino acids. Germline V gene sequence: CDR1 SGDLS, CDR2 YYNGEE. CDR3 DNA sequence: TGTGCCAGCAGCGTAGATGGGGGCCGGGAAGCTTTCTTT. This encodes CASSVDGGREAFF.

Here the CDR3 DNA reads TGTGCCAGCAGCCAAGGTCGTGGGGGGACACTTCAAGAGACCCAGTACTTC. The encoded protein is CASSQGRGGTLQETQYF. This chain joins TRBV7-2 and TRBJ2-5; possibly TRBD1 or TRBD2 for D (6 bases each). This CDR3 is built from 17 residues. Trimming cost V 5 bases and J 2 bases, with 21 bases left between them. Germline CDR1 SGHTA, CDR2 FQGNSA.

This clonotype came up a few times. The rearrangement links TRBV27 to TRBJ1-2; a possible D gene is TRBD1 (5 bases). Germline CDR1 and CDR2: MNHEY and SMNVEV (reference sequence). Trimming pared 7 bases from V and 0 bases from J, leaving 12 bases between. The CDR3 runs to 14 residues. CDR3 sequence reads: CASKAQGANYGYTF. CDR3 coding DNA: TGTGCCAGCAAAGCCCAGGGAGCTAACTATGGCTACACCTTC.

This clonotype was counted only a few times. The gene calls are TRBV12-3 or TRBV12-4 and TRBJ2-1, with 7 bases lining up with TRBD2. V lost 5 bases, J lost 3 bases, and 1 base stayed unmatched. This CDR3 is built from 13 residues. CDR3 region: CASSGDYYNEQFF. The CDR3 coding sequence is TGTGCCAGCAGTGGGGACTACTACAATGAGCAGTTCTTC.

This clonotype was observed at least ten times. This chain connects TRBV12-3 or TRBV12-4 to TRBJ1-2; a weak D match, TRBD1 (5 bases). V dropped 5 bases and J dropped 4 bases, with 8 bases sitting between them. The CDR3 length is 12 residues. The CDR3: CASSADTYGYTF. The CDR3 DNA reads TGTGCCAGCAGTGCGGACACCTATGGCTACACCTTC.

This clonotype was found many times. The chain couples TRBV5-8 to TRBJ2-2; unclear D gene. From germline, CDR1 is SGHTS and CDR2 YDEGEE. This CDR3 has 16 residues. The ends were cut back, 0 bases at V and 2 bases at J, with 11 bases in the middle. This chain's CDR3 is CASSLVAATNTGELFF. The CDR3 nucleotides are TGTGCCAGCAGCTTGGTAGCAGCAACTAACACCGGGGAGCTGTTTTTT.